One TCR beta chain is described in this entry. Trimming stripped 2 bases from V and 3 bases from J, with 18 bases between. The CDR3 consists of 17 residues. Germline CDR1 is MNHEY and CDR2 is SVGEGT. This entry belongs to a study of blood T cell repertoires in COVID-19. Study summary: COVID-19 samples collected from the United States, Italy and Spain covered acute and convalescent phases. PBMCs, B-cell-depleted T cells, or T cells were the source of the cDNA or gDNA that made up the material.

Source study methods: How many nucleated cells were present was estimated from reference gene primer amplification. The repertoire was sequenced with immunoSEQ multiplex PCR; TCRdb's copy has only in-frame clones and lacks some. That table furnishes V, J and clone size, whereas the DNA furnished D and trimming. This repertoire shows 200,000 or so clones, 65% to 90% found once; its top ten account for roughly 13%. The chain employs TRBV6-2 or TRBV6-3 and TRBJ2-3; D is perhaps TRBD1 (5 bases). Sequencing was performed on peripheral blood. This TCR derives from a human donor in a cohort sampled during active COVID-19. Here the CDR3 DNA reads TGTGCCAGCAGTTACCAACCCGCAGGGATGAGGACAGATACGCAGTATTTT. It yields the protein CASSYQPAGMRTDTQYF.